This T cell receptor beta chain was observed in a study of blood T cell repertoires in COVID-19 (dated by TCRdb to between 2020 and 2021). Notes on the research overall: Collaborator samples came from the United States, Italy and Spain and covered acute and convalescent phases of COVID-19. The material from the prospective study consisted of cDNA or gDNA derived from T cells, B-cell-depleted T cells, or PBMCs. Deeply sampled blood TCRbeta repertoires from subjects exposed to, actively infected with, or recovered from COVID-19 were included in the dataset. A freely available public database, intended as a resource for researchers studying the immune response to SARS-CoV-2, is where the repertoires were released. Samples were obtained from the ongoing ImmuneRACE study (first 160 participants) and from 1,254 subjects provided by 6 global collaborators. A de-identified subject ID, COVID-19 status, age in years and sex were almost always included in the sample metadata. Where HLA class I and class II types were available, the types were taken from metadata supplied by the sample provider, not from assay-based typing.

Study-wide conclusions, independent of this receptor: The quantity of clinical and demographic metadata differed by source and by participant and was supplied without curation.

The CDR3 covers 12 residues, taking in both the cysteine and the phenylalanine. The DNA shown is the 36-base CDR3, in frame from base 1. From V the trimming removes 8 bases and from J it removes 1 base, while the gene matches leave 1 base of the junction unaccounted for. In the germline V gene (reference sequence), CDR1 corresponds to MNHEY and CDR2 to SMNVEV. Comments on this clone: Its target antigen remains unknown. Qualities for individual bases were not recorded, and no much larger clone is one base off.

TCRbeta CDR3 regions were amplified from genomic DNA by means of the immunoSEQ Assay, a bias-controlled multiplex PCR. For the original study's pipeline: Within the assay, amplification of reference gene primers was used to estimate how many nucleated cells each sample contained. Sequence reads were collapsed and filtered to measure the absolute abundance of every unique TCRbeta CDR3 rearrangement. For each sample, productive Simpson clonality was calculated by taking the square root of Simpson's diversity index across productive rearrangements. The table comes from immuneACCESS by way of TCRdb, which keeps in-frame sequences with V and J called. Part of the clones is missing from these tables; in studies checked, under half for an unresolved V gene and the rest for unknown reasons. The DNA was the basis for D and trimming; V, J and clone size are from that table. The sample yields 53,000 or so clones; 90% were counted once. Approximately 6.2% of the sample is held by the ten biggest clonotypes.

Whole blood was collected in K2EDTA tubes by collaborating institutions according to the institutions' own protocols. For TCRbeta analysis, collaborators shipped samples as frozen whole blood, isolated PBMCs, or DNA extracted from either of those sample types. This clonotype originated in a man aged 35-49 years with acute or convalescent COVID-19. Material for sequencing was peripheral blood. In this chain, TRBV27 is recombined with TRBJ2-7; 8 nucleotides in the junction match TRBD1. The DNA reads as follows: TGTGCCAGCTGGGACAGGTCCTACGAGCAGTACTTC. It encodes CASWDRSYEQYF.